The T cell receptor beta chain under discussion was sequenced for a study of OX40 agonist ivuxolimab in advanced cancers. The overall study: Each patient was given ivuxolimab into a vein every 2 weeks, at 0.01 to 10 mg/kg.

Details on this clone: Antigen unknown.

Autoimmune disease history or systemic immunosuppression disqualified patients. The V segment lost 4 bases and the J segment 8 bases; nucleotides outside the gene matches: 11. This CDR3 spans 14 amino acids. Germline CDR1 and CDR2: SQVTM and ANQGSEA. Overall study results and limits: Nonresponders included some who also had low normalized T-cell clonal expansion.

Sequencing used immunoSEQ multiplex PCR; TCRdb keeps in-frame clones, though not all of them. This sample has about 73,000 clones; roughly 80% occur once, and the top ten carry about 2.4%. This chain joins TRBV29-1 and TRBJ1-3, with TRBD1 matching 7 bases. The receptor was isolated from an adult with an advanced solid tumor such as melanoma, head and neck, liver or kidney cancer. This material consisted of CD4+ or CD8+ T cells sorted from blood, taken in a trial of the OX40 agonist ivuxolimab. CDR3 sequence (DNA): TGCAGCGTTGCGGACAGGCCGTCGGGGGACACCATATATTTT. This gives the protein CSVADRPSGDTIYF.